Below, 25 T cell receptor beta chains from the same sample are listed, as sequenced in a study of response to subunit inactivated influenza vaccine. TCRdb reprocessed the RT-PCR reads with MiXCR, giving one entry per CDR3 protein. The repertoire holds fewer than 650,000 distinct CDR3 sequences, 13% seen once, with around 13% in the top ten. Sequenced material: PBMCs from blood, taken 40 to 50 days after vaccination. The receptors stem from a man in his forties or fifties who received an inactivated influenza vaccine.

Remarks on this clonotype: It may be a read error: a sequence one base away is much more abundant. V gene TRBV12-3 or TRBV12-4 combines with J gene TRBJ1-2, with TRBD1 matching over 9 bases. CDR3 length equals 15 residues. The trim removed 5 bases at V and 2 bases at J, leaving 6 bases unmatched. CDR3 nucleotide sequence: TGTGCCAGCAGTCCGTCCGGGACAGGGAACTATGGCTACACCTTC. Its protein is CASSPSGTGNYGYTF.

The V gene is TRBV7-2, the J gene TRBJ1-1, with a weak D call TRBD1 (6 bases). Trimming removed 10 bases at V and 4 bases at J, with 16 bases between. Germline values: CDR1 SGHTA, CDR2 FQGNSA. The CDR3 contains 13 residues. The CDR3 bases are TGTGCCACGGATACAGGGTGGGGCACTGAAGCTTTCTTT. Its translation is CATDTGWGTEAFF.

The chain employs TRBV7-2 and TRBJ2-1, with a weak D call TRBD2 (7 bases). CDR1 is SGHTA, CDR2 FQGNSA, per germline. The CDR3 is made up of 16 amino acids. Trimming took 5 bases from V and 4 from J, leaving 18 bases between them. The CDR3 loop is CASSIPRGRGYNEQFF. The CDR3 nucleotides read TGTGCCAGCAGCATTCCCCGGGGGCGGGGGTACAATGAGCAGTTCTTC.

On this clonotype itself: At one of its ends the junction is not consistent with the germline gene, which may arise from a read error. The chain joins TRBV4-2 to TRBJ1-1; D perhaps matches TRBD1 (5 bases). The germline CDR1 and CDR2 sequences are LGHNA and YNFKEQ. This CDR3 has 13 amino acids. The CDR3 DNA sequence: TGTGCCATCAGCCCCTGGGGGGACACTGAAGCTTTCTTT. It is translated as CAISPWGDTEAFF.

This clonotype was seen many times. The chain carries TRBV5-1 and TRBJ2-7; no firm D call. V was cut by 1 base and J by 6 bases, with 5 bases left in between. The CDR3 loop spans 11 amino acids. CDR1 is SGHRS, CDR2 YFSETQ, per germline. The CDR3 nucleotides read TGCGCCAGCAGCTTGTATAGCGAGCAGTACTTC. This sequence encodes CASSLYSEQYF.

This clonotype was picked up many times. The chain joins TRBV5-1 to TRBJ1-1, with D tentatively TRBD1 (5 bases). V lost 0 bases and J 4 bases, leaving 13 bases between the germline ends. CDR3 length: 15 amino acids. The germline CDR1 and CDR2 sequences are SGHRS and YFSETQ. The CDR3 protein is CASSLEPWGGTEAFF. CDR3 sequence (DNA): TGCGCCAGCAGCTTGGAACCTTGGGGGGGCACTGAAGCTTTCTTT. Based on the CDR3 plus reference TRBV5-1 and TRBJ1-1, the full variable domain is KAGVTQTPRYLIKTRGQQVTLSCSPISGHRSVSWYQQTPGQGLQFLFEYFSETQRNKGNFPGRFSGRQFSNSRSEMNVSTLELGDSALYLCASSLEPWGGTEAFFGQGTRLTVV.

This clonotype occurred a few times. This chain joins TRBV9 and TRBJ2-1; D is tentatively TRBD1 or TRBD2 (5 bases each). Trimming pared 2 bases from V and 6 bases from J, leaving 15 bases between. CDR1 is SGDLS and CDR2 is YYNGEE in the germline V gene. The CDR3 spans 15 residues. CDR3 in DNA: TGTGCCAGCAGCGTCCGGGACCAGGGCTTCAATGAGCAGTTCTTC. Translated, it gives CASSVRDQGFNEQFF. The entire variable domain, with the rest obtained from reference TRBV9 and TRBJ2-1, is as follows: DSGVTQTPKHLITATGQRVTLRCSPRSGDLSVYWYQQSLDQGLQFLIQYYNGEERAKGNILERFSAQQFPDLHSELNLSSLELGDSALYFCASSVRDQGFNEQFFGPGTRLTVL.

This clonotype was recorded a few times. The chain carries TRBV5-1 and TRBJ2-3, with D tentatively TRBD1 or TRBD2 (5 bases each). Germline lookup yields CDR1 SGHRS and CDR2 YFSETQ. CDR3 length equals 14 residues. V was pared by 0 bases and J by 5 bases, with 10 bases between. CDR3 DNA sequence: TGCGCCAGCAGCTTGGCGGGGCGAGGAGATACGCAGTATTTT. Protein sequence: CASSLAGRGDTQYF.

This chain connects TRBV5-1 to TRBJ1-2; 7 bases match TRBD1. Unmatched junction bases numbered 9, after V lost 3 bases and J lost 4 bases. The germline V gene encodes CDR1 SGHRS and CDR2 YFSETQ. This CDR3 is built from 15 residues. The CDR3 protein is CASSSKQGFGYGYTF. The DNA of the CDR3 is TGCGCCAGCAGCTCGAAACAGGGGTTTGGCTATGGCTACACCTTC. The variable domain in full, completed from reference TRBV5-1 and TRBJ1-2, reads KAGVTQTPRYLIKTRGQQVTLSCSPISGHRSVSWYQQTPGQGLQFLFEYFSETQRNKGNFPGRFSGRQFSNSRSEMNVSTLELGDSALYLCASSSKQGFGYGYTFGSGTRLTVV.

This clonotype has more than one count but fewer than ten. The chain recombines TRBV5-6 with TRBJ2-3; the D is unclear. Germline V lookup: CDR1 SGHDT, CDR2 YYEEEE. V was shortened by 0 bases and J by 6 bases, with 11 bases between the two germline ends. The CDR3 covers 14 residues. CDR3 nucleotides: TGTGCCAGCAGCTTGGGCCTTGGGCGGGATACGCAGTATTTT. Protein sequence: CASSLGLGRDTQYF. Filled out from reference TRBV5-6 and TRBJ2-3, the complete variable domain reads DAGVTQSPTHLIKTRGQQVTLRCSPKSGHDTVSWYQQALGQGPQFIFQYYEEEERQRGNFPDRFSGHQFPNYSSELNVNALLLGDSALYLCASSLGLGRDTQYFGPGTRLTVL.

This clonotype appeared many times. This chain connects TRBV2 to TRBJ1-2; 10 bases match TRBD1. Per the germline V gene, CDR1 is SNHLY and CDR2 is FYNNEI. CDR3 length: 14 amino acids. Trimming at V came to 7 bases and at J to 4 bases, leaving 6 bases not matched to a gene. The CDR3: CASTLTGGFYGYTF. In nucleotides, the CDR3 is TGTGCCAGCACATTGACAGGGGGCTTCTATGGCTACACCTTC.

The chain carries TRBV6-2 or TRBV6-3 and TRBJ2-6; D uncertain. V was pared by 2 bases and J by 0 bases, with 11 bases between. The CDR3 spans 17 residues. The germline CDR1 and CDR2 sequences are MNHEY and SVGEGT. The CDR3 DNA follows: TGTGCCAGCAGTTACGAACCAGGAAGCTCTGGGGCCAACGTCCTGACTTTC. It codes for CASSYEPGSSGANVLTF.

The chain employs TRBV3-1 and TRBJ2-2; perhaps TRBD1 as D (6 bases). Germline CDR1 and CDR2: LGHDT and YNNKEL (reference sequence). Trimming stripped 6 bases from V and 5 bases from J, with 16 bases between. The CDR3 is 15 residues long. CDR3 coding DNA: TGTGCCAGCAGACCACTGTACAGGGAAACCGGGGAGCTGTTTTTT. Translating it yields CASRPLYRETGELFF.

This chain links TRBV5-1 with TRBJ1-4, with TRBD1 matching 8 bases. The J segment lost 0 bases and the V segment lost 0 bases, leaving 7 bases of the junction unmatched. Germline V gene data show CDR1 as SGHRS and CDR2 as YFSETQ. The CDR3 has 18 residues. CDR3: CASSLAGTGDATNEKLFF. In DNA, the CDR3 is TGCGCCAGCAGCTTGGCTGGGACAGGAGACGCAACTAATGAAAAACTGTTTTTT.

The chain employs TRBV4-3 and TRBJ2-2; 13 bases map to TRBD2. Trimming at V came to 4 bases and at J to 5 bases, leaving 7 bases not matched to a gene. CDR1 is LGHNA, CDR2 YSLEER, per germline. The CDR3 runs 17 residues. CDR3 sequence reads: CASSPQRTSGSTGELFF. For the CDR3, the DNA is TGCGCCAGCAGCCCCCAAAGGACTAGCGGGAGTACCGGGGAGCTGTTTTTT.

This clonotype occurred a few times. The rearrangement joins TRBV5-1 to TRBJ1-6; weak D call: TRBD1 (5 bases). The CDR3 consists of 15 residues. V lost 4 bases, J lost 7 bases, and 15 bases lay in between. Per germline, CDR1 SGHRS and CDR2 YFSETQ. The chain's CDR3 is CASSPWGDWNSPLHF. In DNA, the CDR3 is TGCGCCAGCAGCCCCTGGGGGGATTGGAATTCACCCCTCCACTTT.

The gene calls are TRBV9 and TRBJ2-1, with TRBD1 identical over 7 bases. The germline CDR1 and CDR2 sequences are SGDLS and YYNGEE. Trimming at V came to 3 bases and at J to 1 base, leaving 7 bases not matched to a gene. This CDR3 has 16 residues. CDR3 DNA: TGTGCCAGCAGCGGACCCGGGACAGCGTCCTACAATGAGCAGTTCTTC. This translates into CASSGPGTASYNEQFF.

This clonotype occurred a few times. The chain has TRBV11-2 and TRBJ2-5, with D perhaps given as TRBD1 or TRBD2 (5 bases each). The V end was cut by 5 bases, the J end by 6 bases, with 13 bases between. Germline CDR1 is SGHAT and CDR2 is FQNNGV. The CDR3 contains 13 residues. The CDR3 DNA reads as TGTGCCAGCAGCCCACGTGGGGGACAGACCCAGTACTTC. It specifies CASSPRGGQTQYF.

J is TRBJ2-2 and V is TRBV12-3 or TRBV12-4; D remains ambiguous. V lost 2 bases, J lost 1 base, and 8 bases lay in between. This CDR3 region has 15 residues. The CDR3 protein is CASSLLGWNTGELFF. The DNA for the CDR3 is TGTGCCAGCAGTTTACTGGGGTGGAACACCGGGGAGCTGTTTTTT.

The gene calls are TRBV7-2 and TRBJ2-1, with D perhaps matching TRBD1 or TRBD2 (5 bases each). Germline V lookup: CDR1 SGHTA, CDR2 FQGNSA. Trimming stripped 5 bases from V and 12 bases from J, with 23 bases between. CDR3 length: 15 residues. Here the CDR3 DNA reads TGTGCCAGCAGCCCAACCCGGTGGGGGAGTGGTGTGCAGTTCTTC. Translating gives CASSPTRWGSGVQFF.

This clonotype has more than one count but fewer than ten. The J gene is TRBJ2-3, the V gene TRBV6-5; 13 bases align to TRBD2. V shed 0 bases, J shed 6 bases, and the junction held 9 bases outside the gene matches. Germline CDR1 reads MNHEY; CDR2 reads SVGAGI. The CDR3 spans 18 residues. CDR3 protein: CASSYSRTSGSQVDTQYF. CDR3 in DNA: TGTGCCAGCAGTTACTCCCGGACTAGCGGGAGTCAGGTGGATACGCAGTATTTT.

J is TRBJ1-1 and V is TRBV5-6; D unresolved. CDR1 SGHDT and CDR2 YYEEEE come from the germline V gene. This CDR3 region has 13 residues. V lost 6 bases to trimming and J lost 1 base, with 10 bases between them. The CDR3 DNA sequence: TGTGCCAGCAAGTTACGGGGGAACACTGAAGCTTTCTTT. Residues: CASKLRGNTEAFF.

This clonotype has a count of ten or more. This CDR3 reads CASSLLTDMDREQYF. CDR3 bases: TGTGCCAGCAGTTTATTAACAGACATGGATCGCGAGCAGTACTTC. V gene TRBV27 combines with J gene TRBJ2-7; D is unresolved. Germline CDR1 reads MNHEY; CDR2 reads SMNVEV (reference sequence). The CDR3 spans 15 residues. V dropped 1 base and J dropped 6 bases, with 16 bases sitting between them.

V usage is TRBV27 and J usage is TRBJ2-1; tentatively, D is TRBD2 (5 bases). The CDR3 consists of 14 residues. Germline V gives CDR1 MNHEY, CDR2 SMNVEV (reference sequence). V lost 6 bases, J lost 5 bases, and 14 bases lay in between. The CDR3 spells CASRKSGRNNEQFF. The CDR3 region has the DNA TGTGCCAGCAGAAAAAGCGGTAGAAACAATGAGCAGTTCTTC.

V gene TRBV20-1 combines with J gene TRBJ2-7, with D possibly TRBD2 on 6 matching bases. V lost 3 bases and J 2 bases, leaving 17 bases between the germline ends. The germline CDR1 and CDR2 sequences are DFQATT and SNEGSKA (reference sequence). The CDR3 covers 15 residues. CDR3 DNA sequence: TGCAGTGCTAGTCGGCTAGCGCTGTATCCCTACGAGCAGTACTTC. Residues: CSASRLALYPYEQYF.